Listed below are T cell receptor beta chains from one sample, sequenced in a study of blood T cell repertoires in COVID-19. Produced via immunoSEQ multiplex PCR; TCRdb's table is partial and in-frame only. The data contain about 340,000 clones, roughly 86% of them singletons. The sequenced material came from peripheral blood. The receptors shown here come from a woman in her seventies with COVID-19, enrolled during active disease. CDR3s include the opening cysteine and the closing phenylalanine or tryptophan. The order of the fields is V gene, J gene, clone size, D gene, CDR3 protein, CDR3 DNA. A D gene is named only where the DNA matches it firmly. Clone size is given for some rows only: seen once, a few or many times, or a class if the clone is expanded.

>TRBV5-1|TRBJ2-7|NA|NA
CASSSDFEQYF
TGCGCCAGCAGCTCGGACTTCGAGCAGTACTTC
>TRBV5-1|TRBJ2-1|NA|TRBD2
CASSSRGGGTYNEQFF
TGCGCCAGCAGCTCCCGTGGCGGGGGGACCTACAATGAGCAGTTCTTC
>TRBV18|TRBJ2-5|NA|NA
CASSQEGFETQYF
TGTGCCAGCTCACAAGAGGGATTCGAGACCCAGTACTTC
>TRBV29-1|TRBJ1-2|NA|NA
CSVEGTANYGYTF
TGCAGCGTTGAAGGCACAGCTAACTATGGCTACACCTTC
>TRBV28|TRBJ2-6|once|TRBD1
CASNHVLTGTGLTGANVLTF
TGTGCCAGCAACCACGTTTTAACCGGGACAGGGCTGACGGGGGCCAACGTCCTGACTTTC
>TRBV5-1|TRBJ1-2|NA|TRBD1
CASSIDRGGYGYTF
TGCGCCAGCAGCATTGACAGGGGCGGATATGGCTACACCTTC
>TRBV18|TRBJ1-4|NA|NA
CASSPPAAGINEKLFF
TGTGCCAGCTCACCACCGGCCGCAGGGATTAATGAAAAACTGTTTTTT
>TRBV12-3/TRBV12-4|TRBJ1-2|NA|TRBD1
CASSPGQAYGYTF
TGTGCCAGCAGCCCAGGACAGGCCTATGGCTACACCTTC
>TRBV7-2|TRBJ2-7|NA|NA
CASSFLYSYEQYF
TGTGCCAGCAGCTTTCTCTACTCCTACGAGCAGTACTTC
>TRBV18|TRBJ1-4|NA|TRBD1
CASSFSGTGGNEKLFF
TGTGCCAGCTCATTCTCCGGGACAGGGGGCAATGAAAAACTGTTTTTT